The present T cell receptor beta chain was sequenced within a study of identical twins. From germline, CDR1 is LNHNV and CDR2 YYDKDF (reference sequence). The trim removed 8 bases at V and 1 base at J, leaving 15 bases unmatched. The CDR3 runs 17 residues. The study, taken as a whole, reports: Out-of-frame TCR alpha sharing in monozygotic twins exceeded recombination model predictions. A lower insertion count was a feature of abundant cord blood beta clonotypes, with no such feature in memory repertoires.

In TCRdb, the 5' RACE reads were re-called with MiXCR into one record per CDR3 protein. Altogether approximately 250,000 distinct CDR3 sequences are present, 6.5% to 8% being singletons, with the ten largest covering approximately 15%. This clonotype was found a few times. Its antigen is not known. These data were likewise used in another study, on T cells expressing NK-cell markers. This second study says: Researchers got TCR beta repertoires out of sorted CD3+CD56+NKG2C+, CD3+CD56+NKG2C- and CD3+CD56-NKG2C+ T cells. Restricting sorting to alpha-beta TCR T cells was achieved in several experiments by an anti-gamma-delta TCR antibody.

The gene calls are TRBV15 and TRBJ2-7, with TRBD2 matching over 9 bases. The sequenced sample was CD8+ T cells sorted from blood. This receptor was obtained from a young woman in good health. The CDR3 sequence: CATQSRDSGRRSYEQYF. CDR3 nucleotides: TGTGCCACCCAAAGCCGCGATAGCGGGAGAAGGTCCTACGAGCAGTACTTC.